This TCR beta chain was retrieved from a study of blood T cell repertoires in COVID-19. At the level of the study: Sites across the United States, Italy and Spain contributed samples from acute and convalescent COVID-19. T cells, B-cell-depleted T cells, or PBMCs supplied cDNA or gDNA.

The germline gives CDR1 MGHDK, CDR2 SYGVNS. This CDR3 comprises 13 residues. Unmatched junction bases numbered 3, after V lost 0 bases and J lost 10 bases. In the source study's methods: Amplification from reference gene primers served as the basis for estimated nucleated cell counts. Some clones are missing from TCRdb's copy, which holds only in-frame ones; the method was immunoSEQ multiplex PCR. D and trimming were read from the DNA, whereas the V and J calls and clone size are those reported in that table. The sample contains 200,000 to 300,000 clones, 70% to 85% of which appear only once. The TCR was taken from a man in his forties who had recovered from COVID-19. The specimen sequenced was peripheral blood. The chain recombines TRBV25-1 with TRBJ1-2; TRBD1 aligns across 9 bases. In nucleotides, the CDR3 is TGTGCCAGCAGTGAATATCGGGACAGGGACTACACCTTC. Its protein is CASSEYRDRDYTF.